The rows below give T cell receptor beta chains drawn from one sample of a study of response to subunit inactivated influenza vaccine. TCRdb redid the calling of the RT-PCR reads with MiXCR, one entry per CDR3 protein. The sample holds roughly 790,000 distinct CDR3 sequences, around 20% seen once. Sequencing used PBMCs from blood, obtained 5 days after vaccination. All receptors derive from a man aged 50 to 59 who received an inactivated influenza vaccine. CDR3s include the opening cysteine and the closing phenylalanine or tryptophan. D genes are given only for firm matches. Not every row has a clone size; where given, it reads once, few, many or a size class.

D gene: .; J gene: TRBJ2-3; V gene: TRBV18; clone size: few; CDR3 DNA: TGTGCCAGCTCACCCCGAGACTTGGGCGGGGATACGCAGTATTTT; CDR3 protein: CASSPRDLGGDTQYF
D gene: .; J gene: TRBJ2-3; V gene: TRBV4-3; clone size: .; CDR3 DNA: TGCGCCAGCAGCCAAAATCCTAGCAGCACAGATACGCAGTATTTT; CDR3 protein: CASSQNPSSTDTQYF
D gene: TRBD2; J gene: TRBJ2-1; V gene: TRBV7-8; clone size: few; CDR3 DNA: TGTGCCAGCAGCTTAGCGGGAGGGCAAAATGAGCAGTTCTTC; CDR3 protein: CASSLAGGQNEQFF
D gene: TRBD2; J gene: TRBJ2-1; V gene: TRBV29-1; clone size: few; CDR3 DNA: TGCAGCGTTACCTTTCCTCCGGGACTAGCGGGGGGAAATTACAATGAGCAGTTCTTC; CDR3 protein: CSVTFPPGLAGGNYNEQFF
D gene: .; J gene: TRBJ1-1; V gene: TRBV29-1; clone size: many; CDR3 DNA: TGCAGCGTTGGAGCGAACACTGAAGCTTTCTTT; CDR3 protein: CSVGANTEAFF
D gene: .; J gene: TRBJ2-3; V gene: TRBV29-1; clone size: many; CDR3 DNA: TGCAGCGTCGACGGGTTGGGGAACCAGCCTAGCACAGATACGCAGTATTTT; CDR3 protein: CSVDGLGNQPSTDTQYF
D gene: TRBD2; J gene: TRBJ2-7; V gene: TRBV5-1; clone size: many; CDR3 DNA: TGCGCCAGCAGCATGGGGGGACTAGGGATCTACGAGCAGTACTTC; CDR3 protein: CASSMGGLGIYEQYF
D gene: TRBD1; J gene: TRBJ1-1; V gene: TRBV20-1; clone size: few; CDR3 DNA: TGCAGTGCCCCCAGGGGGGTACAAGGAACTGAAGCTTTCTTT; CDR3 protein: CSAPRGVQGTEAFF
D gene: TRBD1; J gene: TRBJ1-1; V gene: TRBV6-1; clone size: .; CDR3 DNA: TGTGCCAGCGGCTCACAGGGGGCTTTGAACACTGAAGCTTTCTTT; CDR3 protein: CASGSQGALNTEAFF
D gene: .; J gene: TRBJ2-2; V gene: TRBV11-2; clone size: .; CDR3 DNA: TGTGCCAGCAGCTTATGGCCTAGAGGGGGAAAAAACACCGGGGAGCTGTTTTTT; CDR3 protein: CASSLWPRGGKNTGELFF
D gene: TRBD2; J gene: TRBJ2-7; V gene: TRBV7-2; clone size: .; CDR3 DNA: TGTGCCAGCAGCTACACACTAGCGGGGGGAACTTACGAGCAGTACTTC; CDR3 protein: CASSYTLAGGTYEQYF
D gene: .; J gene: TRBJ2-2; V gene: TRBV7-6; clone size: few; CDR3 DNA: TGTGCCAGCACCATCCGATCAGAGTTCGCGAACACCGGGGAGCTGTTTTTT; CDR3 protein: CASTIRSEFANTGELFF
D gene: TRBD2; J gene: TRBJ2-7; V gene: TRBV27; clone size: few; CDR3 DNA: TGTGCCAGCAGTTCATCAGTTAGACTAGCGGGCTACGAGCAGTACTTC; CDR3 protein: CASSSSVRLAGYEQYF
D gene: .; J gene: TRBJ2-7; V gene: TRBV20-1; clone size: many; CDR3 DNA: TGCAGTGCTAGGCTTCGTTTGGGGGAGCAGTACTTC; CDR3 protein: CSARLRLGEQYF
D gene: .; J gene: TRBJ1-5; V gene: TRBV28; clone size: .; CDR3 DNA: TGTGCCACCAGAGTAGGAGTCAATCAGCCCCAGCATTTT; CDR3 protein: CATRVGVNQPQHF
D gene: .; J gene: TRBJ2-1; V gene: TRBV4-1; clone size: .; CDR3 DNA: TGCGCCAGCAGCCAAGTCGACACCAATGAGCAGTTCTTC; CDR3 protein: CASSQVDTNEQFF
D gene: TRBD2; J gene: TRBJ2-7; V gene: TRBV3-1; clone size: .; CDR3 DNA: TGTGCCAGCAGCCAGGGACTAGCGAGATCCTACGAGCAGTACTTC; CDR3 protein: CASSQGLARSYEQYF
D gene: .; J gene: TRBJ2-1; V gene: TRBV7-8; clone size: few; CDR3 DNA: TGTGCCAGCAGGTTAGGGGCCGGAAGGAATGAGCAGTTCTTC; CDR3 protein: CASRLGAGRNEQFF
D gene: .; J gene: TRBJ2-2; V gene: TRBV6-5; clone size: few; CDR3 DNA: TGTGCCAGCAGTTACGGGGTTGAGACCGGGGAGCTGTTTTTT; CDR3 protein: CASSYGVETGELFF
D gene: TRBD2; J gene: TRBJ2-5; V gene: TRBV12-3/TRBV12-4; clone size: few; CDR3 DNA: TGTGCCAGCAGCTACGTACGGGAGGTCCAGTACTTC; CDR3 protein: CASSYVREVQYF
D gene: TRBD2; J gene: TRBJ2-1; V gene: TRBV11-2; clone size: .; CDR3 DNA: TGTGCCAGCAGACGGACTAGCGGGGGGGCCAGGCCCTACAATGAGCAGTTCTTC; CDR3 protein: CASRRTSGGARPYNEQFF
D gene: .; J gene: TRBJ1-2; V gene: TRBV6-5; clone size: few; CDR3 DNA: TGTGCCAGCAGTTACTCCACGGCCCGGACCTATGGCTACACCTTC; CDR3 protein: CASSYSTARTYGYTF
D gene: .; J gene: TRBJ1-2; V gene: TRBV10-2; clone size: .; CDR3 DNA: TGCGCCAGCGGCCAGGGAGACTATGGCTACACCTTC; CDR3 protein: CASGQGDYGYTF
D gene: .; J gene: TRBJ2-7; V gene: TRBV18; clone size: .; CDR3 DNA: TGTGCCAGCTCAGCCCGGGACTCAGAGCAGTACTTC; CDR3 protein: CASSARDSEQYF
D gene: TRBD1; J gene: TRBJ1-1; V gene: TRBV4-2; clone size: few; CDR3 DNA: TGTGCCAGCAGCGGTTTAGGACAGGGAAACACTGAAGCTTTCTTT; CDR3 protein: CASSGLGQGNTEAFF
D gene: TRBD2; J gene: TRBJ2-5; V gene: TRBV4-3; clone size: many; CDR3 DNA: TGCGCCAGCAGCCCCCTATGGCCTAGCGGGGGTCAGACCCAGTACTTC; CDR3 protein: CASSPLWPSGGQTQYF
D gene: TRBD1; J gene: TRBJ2-1; V gene: TRBV5-1; clone size: many; CDR3 DNA: TGCGCCAGCAGACCGGGACAGTACAATGAGCAGTTCTTC; CDR3 protein: CASRPGQYNEQFF
D gene: .; J gene: TRBJ1-2; V gene: TRBV7-2; clone size: .; CDR3 DNA: TGTGCCAGCAGCCGCAGTGTAGGGGGATCTAACTATGGCTACACCTTC; CDR3 protein: CASSRSVGGSNYGYTF
D gene: TRBD1; J gene: TRBJ2-4; V gene: TRBV5-1; clone size: few; CDR3 DNA: TGCGCCAGCAGCCCCCTCGGACAGGGGGCTATTGGAGTCATTCAGTACTTC; CDR3 protein: CASSPLGQGAIGVIQYF
D gene: .; J gene: TRBJ2-2; V gene: TRBV6-5; clone size: many; CDR3 DNA: TGTGCCAGCAGTTACTCGAGTCAAGTCGGCGGGGAGCTGTTTTTT; CDR3 protein: CASSYSSQVGGELFF
D gene: .; J gene: TRBJ1-6; V gene: TRBV20-1; clone size: few; CDR3 DNA: TGCAGTGCTAGAGATATGGGGGAAGTTTCTTCACCCCTCCACTTT; CDR3 protein: CSARDMGEVSSPLHF
D gene: .; J gene: TRBJ2-5; V gene: TRBV6-5; clone size: few; CDR3 DNA: TGTGCCAGCAGTTACGTCGGGGGACCCCAAGAGACCCAGTACTTC; CDR3 protein: CASSYVGGPQETQYF
D gene: TRBD1; J gene: TRBJ1-5; V gene: TRBV12-3/TRBV12-4; clone size: many; CDR3 DNA: TGTGCCAGCAGAAGGGACAGCGAATATCAGCCCCAGCATTTT; CDR3 protein: CASRRDSEYQPQHF
D gene: .; J gene: TRBJ1-1; V gene: TRBV12-3/TRBV12-4; clone size: many; CDR3 DNA: TGTGCCAGCAGGGACACAGGGACTGAAGCTTTCTTT; CDR3 protein: CASRDTGTEAFF
D gene: .; J gene: TRBJ2-7; V gene: TRBV20-1; clone size: .; CDR3 DNA: TGCAGTGCAAACCTGGTAGGACAGACCTACGAGCAGTACTTC; CDR3 protein: CSANLVGQTYEQYF
D gene: TRBD2; J gene: TRBJ2-1; V gene: TRBV25-1; clone size: few; CDR3 DNA: TGTGCCAGCAGTGAATTCCTAGCGGGAGAACGGAATGAGCAGTTCTTC; CDR3 protein: CASSEFLAGERNEQFF
D gene: .; J gene: TRBJ1-6; V gene: TRBV4-3; clone size: .; CDR3 DNA: TGCGCCAGCAGCCCCTCCGGAGACTATAATTCACCCCTCCACTTT; CDR3 protein: CASSPSGDYNSPLHF
D gene: .; J gene: TRBJ2-7; V gene: TRBV28; clone size: many; CDR3 DNA: TGTGCCAGCAGTCGGGGACATGGCTACGAGCAGTACTTC; CDR3 protein: CASSRGHGYEQYF